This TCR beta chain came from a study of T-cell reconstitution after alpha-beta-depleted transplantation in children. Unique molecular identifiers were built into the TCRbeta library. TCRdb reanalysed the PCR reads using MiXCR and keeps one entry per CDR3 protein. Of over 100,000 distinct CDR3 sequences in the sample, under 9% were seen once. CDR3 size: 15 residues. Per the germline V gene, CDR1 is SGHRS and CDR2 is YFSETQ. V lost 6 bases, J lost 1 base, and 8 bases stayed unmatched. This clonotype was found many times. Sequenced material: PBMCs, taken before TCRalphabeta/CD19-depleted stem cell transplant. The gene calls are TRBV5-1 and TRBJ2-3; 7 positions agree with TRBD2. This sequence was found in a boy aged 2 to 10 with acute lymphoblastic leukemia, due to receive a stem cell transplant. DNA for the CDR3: TGCGCCAGCACCCCCCTCCGGGGGGGCACAGATACGCAGTATTTT. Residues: CASTPLRGGTDTQYF. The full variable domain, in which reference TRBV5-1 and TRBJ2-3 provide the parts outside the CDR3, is KAGVTQTPRYLIKTRGQQVTLSCSPISGHRSVSWYQQTPGQGLQFLFEYFSETQRNKGNFPGRFSGRQFSNSRSEMNVSTLELGDSALYLCASTPLRGGTDTQYFGPGTRLTVL.